Listed here are 27 T cell receptor beta chains from one sample, sequenced in a study of neurological immune-mediated disorders. Using its own MiXCR run on the 5' RACE reads, TCRdb lists one record per CDR3 protein. The sample has tens of thousands of distinct CDR3 sequences, over 9% seen once; the top ten hold around 2%. Sample: PBMCs. These receptors all come from a man aged 35 to 55 in good health.

In this sample, this clonotype turned up many times. The V call is TRBV6-2 or TRBV6-3, the J call TRBJ1-5; weak D call: TRBD1 (5 bases). Trimming took 7 bases from V and 4 from J, leaving 8 bases between them. The CDR3 contains 12 residues. The germline V gene has CDR1 MNHEY and CDR2 SVGEGT. Here the CDR3 DNA reads TGTGCCAGCACCCGGGGGAATCAGCCCCAGCATTTT. Encoded protein: CASTRGNQPQHF.

This clonotype was seen many times. The rearrangement uses TRBV11-2 and TRBJ1-4; tentatively, D is TRBD1 (5 bases). Germline assignment: CDR1 SGHAT and CDR2 FQNNGV. Trimming took off 2 bases at V and 5 bases at J, with 15 bases between the two ends. The CDR3 is 16 amino acids. This chain's CDR3 is CASSLLMQGRNEKLFF. CDR3 in DNA: TGTGCCAGCAGCTTATTGATGCAGGGTCGAAATGAAAAACTGTTTTTT.

This clonotype has at least ten counts. V is TRBV29-1 and J is TRBJ2-3; no clear D gene. CDR1 SQVTM and CDR2 ANQGSEA come from the germline V gene. The CDR3 sequence is 14 residues long. V was shortened by 2 bases and J by 0 bases, with 9 bases between the two germline ends. CDR3 protein: CSVETFPSTDTQYF. CDR3 DNA: TGCAGCGTTGAAACCTTCCCTAGCACAGATACGCAGTATTTT.

This clonotype was counted many times. V and J are TRBV25-1 and TRBJ1-2; the match to TRBD1 covers 10 bases. The trim removed 6 bases at V and 0 bases at J, leaving 16 bases unmatched. The CDR3 runs to 19 residues. The germline V gene has CDR1 MGHDK and CDR2 SYGVNS. As DNA, the CDR3 is TGTGCCAGCAGAGATTCAGGGCCGGGACAGGGGATTTCTAACTATGGCTACACCTTC. It is translated as CASRDSGPGQGISNYGYTF.

This clonotype was picked up many times. This CDR3 is CASSDEDRYTF. DNA of the CDR3: TGTGCCAGCAGTGATGAAGATCGCTACACCTTC. The V gene is TRBV25-1, the J gene TRBJ1-2; no clear D. CDR1 MGHDK and CDR2 SYGVNS come from the germline V gene. This CDR3 spans 11 amino acids. Trimming left V 3 bases short and J 9 bases short, with 8 bases between.

This clonotype was counted ten times or more. The chain has TRBV24-1 and TRBJ2-2; D not certain. Germline V lookup: CDR1 KGHDR, CDR2 SFDVKD. V dropped 5 bases and J dropped 0 bases, with 3 bases sitting between them. This CDR3 has 13 residues. The CDR3 loop reads CATSGTNTGELFF. The CDR3 region has the DNA TGTGCCACCAGTGGGACGAACACCGGGGAGCTGTTTTTT.

This clonotype was observed many times. The chain couples TRBV5-1 to TRBJ2-2; 12 positions match TRBD1. This CDR3 region has 24 residues. V dropped 3 bases and J dropped 0; count of bases not matched to a gene: 24. The germline CDR1 and CDR2 sequences are SGHRS and YFSETQ. The CDR3 here is CASSSKPFGTGGYLQESNTGELFF. In DNA form, the CDR3 reads TGCGCCAGCAGCTCAAAACCGTTCGGGACAGGGGGCTACCTACAAGAATCGAACACCGGGGAGCTGTTTTTT.

This clonotype was detected many times. This chain links TRBV20-1 with TRBJ1-1; D might be TRBD1 (5 bases). The germline V gene has CDR1 DFQATT and CDR2 SNEGSKA (reference sequence). The CDR3 has 13 residues. The V gene lost 5 bases and the J gene lost 4 bases, with 14 bases spanning the gap. CDR3 loop: CSAPGPWGTEAFF. The CDR3 DNA follows: TGCAGTGCTCCGGGACCCTGGGGCACTGAAGCTTTCTTT.

Many counts were recorded for this clonotype. J is TRBJ2-7 and V is TRBV2, with a weak D call TRBD2 (6 bases). V shed 4 bases and J shed 6 bases, with 13 bases lying between them. CDR1 is SNHLY, CDR2 FYNNEI, per germline. The CDR3 loop spans 13 amino acids. The CDR3 DNA follows: TGTGCCAGCAGTGCAGGGCCCGGGGGCGAGCAGTACTTC. The encoded protein is CASSAGPGGEQYF.

The table lists this clonotype with many counts. This chain links TRBV18 with TRBJ1-1; D uncertain. With 7 bases removed from V and 10 bases from J, the gap between germline ends came to 19 bases. The CDR3 is 13 residues long. The germline V gene has CDR1 KGHSH and CDR2 LQKENI. The CDR3: CASYNSLSPAAFF. The CDR3 coding sequence is TGTGCCAGCTACAACTCCCTCTCCCCCGCAGCTTTCTTT.

This clonotype came up many times. The chain combines TRBV12-3 or TRBV12-4 with TRBJ1-5; D is unresolved. Deletions cut 7 bases from V and 1 base from J, with 14 bases between. CDR3 length: 15 amino acids. This CDR3 is CASTLDGASNQPQHF. The CDR3 bases are TGTGCCAGCACCCTCGACGGAGCAAGCAATCAGCCCCAGCATTTT.

This clonotype occurred many times. The CDR3 bases are TGTGCCATCAGTGAGTCTTTTGGAGCAGCGGAAGCTTTCTTT. Amino acids: CAISESFGAAEAFF. The chain uses TRBV10-3 and TRBJ1-1; D is ambiguous. CDR1 and CDR2 from the germline V gene are ENHRY and SYGVKD. Trimming left V 0 bases short and J 8 bases short, with 13 bases between. The CDR3 has 14 residues.

The table lists this clonotype with many counts. CDR3 nucleotide sequence: TGCAGTGCCACCGATGTATTACAGGGGAACTACGAGCAGTACTTC. It encodes CSATDVLQGNYEQYF. The V and J genes are TRBV20-1 and TRBJ2-7; 7 positions agree with TRBD1. J gave up 3 bases and V 6 bases, and 14 bases lay outside the gene matches. Germline loops: CDR1 DFQATT, CDR2 SNEGSKA (reference sequence). The CDR3 covers 15 residues.

There are many counts of this clonotype. This CDR3 is CASSLRAPRHGNTIYF. CDR3 in DNA: TGTGCCAGCAGCTTAAGGGCACCCCGGCATGGAAACACCATATATTTT. This chain uses TRBV7-2 with TRBJ1-3; D not resolved. Trimming removed 2 bases at V and 3 bases at J, with 14 bases between. The CDR3 runs 16 residues. CDR1 and CDR2 from the germline V gene are SGHTA and FQGNSA.

This clonotype was seen ten or more times. The chain recombines TRBV29-1 with TRBJ2-1, with 8 bases aligning to TRBD2. The CDR3 consists of 16 residues. The junction had 7 bases not matched to a gene; V was cut back by 0 bases and J by 3 bases. Germline-derived CDR1 and CDR2 are SQVTM and ANQGSEA. For the CDR3, the DNA is TGCAGCGTTGAAGATCATGAACTAGCGGACTACAATGAGCAGTTCTTC. Its translation is CSVEDHELADYNEQFF.

This clonotype showed up many times. The CDR3 here is CASSSSGAGTGELFF. CDR3 bases: TGTGCCAGCAGCTCTAGCGGGGCGGGCACCGGGGAGCTGTTTTTT. This rearrangement joins TRBV12-3 or TRBV12-4 to TRBJ2-2; 9 nucleotides align to TRBD2. This CDR3 contains 15 residues. Trimming removed 6 bases from V and 4 bases from J; junction bases left unmatched: 6.

This clonotype was picked up a small number of times. This rearrangement joins TRBV12-3 or TRBV12-4 to TRBJ1-1, with D unclear. Trimming removed 5 bases at V and 3 bases at J, with 10 bases between. The CDR3 spans 13 residues. The chain's CDR3 is CASSPQRDTEAFF. The CDR3 DNA reads as TGTGCCAGCAGTCCACAGAGGGACACTGAAGCTTTCTTT.

This clonotype was seen at least ten times. CDR3: CSASSIGTDNQPQHF. The CDR3 DNA sequence: TGCAGTGCTAGCTCAATTGGGACAGACAATCAGCCCCAGCATTTT. The chain has TRBV20-1 and TRBJ1-5; 7 positions match TRBD1. Germline V lookup: CDR1 DFQATT, CDR2 SNEGSKA (reference sequence). V was clipped by 3 bases and J by 3 bases; unmatched bases: 8. This CDR3 is 15 amino acids long.

This clonotype came up once. This sequence joins TRBV5-1 and TRBJ2-3; 8 bases line up with TRBD2. The V and J ends lost 1 base and 1 base, in that order; junction bases with no gene match: 2. From germline, CDR1 is SGHRS and CDR2 YFSETQ. The CDR3 runs to 15 residues. The CDR3 DNA sequence: TGCGCCAGCAGCTTGAGGGGACTAGGCACAGATACGCAGTATTTT. Amino acids: CASSLRGLGTDTQYF.

This clonotype was detected ten times or more. The chain couples TRBV9 to TRBJ1-5, with D tentatively TRBD1 (6 bases). Trimming pared 0 bases from V and 2 bases from J, leaving 9 bases between. The CDR3 runs 15 residues. In germline, CDR1 is SGDLS, CDR2 YYNGEE. The CDR3 here is CASSVGPGGNQPQHF. CDR3 DNA: TGTGCCAGCAGCGTAGGACCAGGGGGCAATCAGCCCCAGCATTTT.

This clonotype was recorded many times. The chain recombines TRBV27 with TRBJ2-2; D remains ambiguous. The CDR3 totals 13 residues. Trimming left V 6 bases short and J 2 bases short, with 7 bases between. The germline CDR1 and CDR2 sequences are MNHEY and SMNVEV (reference sequence). The CDR3 is CASSSHNTGELFF. In DNA form, the CDR3 reads TGTGCCAGCAGCTCCCACAACACCGGGGAGCTGTTTTTT.

Remarks on this clonotype: It may be a read error: a sequence one base away is much more abundant. This chain joins TRBV5-1 and TRBJ2-2; 7 bases match TRBD2. Germline CDR1 and CDR2: SGHRS and YFSETQ. The CDR3 spans 15 residues. This chain's CDR3 is CASKRGLSNTVELFF. CDR3 nucleotide sequence: TGCGCCAGCAAGAGGGGACTATCGAACACCGTGGAGCTGTTTTTT.

This clonotype was found many times. This rearrangement joins TRBV6-5 to TRBJ2-2, with a possible D match to TRBD1 (6 bases). This CDR3 region has 14 residues. The V gene lost 7 bases and the J gene lost 5 bases, with 14 bases spanning the gap. Germline V gives CDR1 MNHEY, CDR2 SVGAGI. The CDR3 here is CASTPGQITGELFF. In DNA, the CDR3 is TGTGCCAGCACCCCCGGACAGATAACCGGGGAGCTGTTTTTT.

At least ten counts were recorded for this clonotype. The gene calls are TRBV7-2 and TRBJ2-7; TRBD2 might be the D (5 bases). The V end lost 5 bases, the J end lost 2 bases, and 10 bases lay between the germline ends. The CDR3 length is 13 residues. The V gene's germline CDR1 is SGHTA and CDR2 FQGNSA. CDR3 nucleotide sequence: TGTGCCAGCAGCCCACCGACTACCTACGAGCAGTACTTC. The encoded protein is CASSPPTTYEQYF. Using reference TRBV7-2 and TRBJ2-7 for the parts outside the CDR3, the full variable domain is GAGVSQSPSNKVTEKGKDVELRCDPISGHTALYWYRQSLGQGLEFLIYFQGNSAPDKSGLPSDRFSAERTGGSVSTLTIQRTQQEDSAVYLCASSPPTTYEQYFGPGTRLTVT.

This clonotype has at least ten counts. This chain uses TRBV7-3 with TRBJ1-1; 9 nucleotides agree with TRBD1. The CDR3 is 17 residues long. J gave up 3 bases and V 5 bases, and 13 bases lay outside the gene matches. CDR1 and CDR2 from the germline V gene are SGHTA and FQGTGA. The CDR3 region has the DNA TGTGCCAGCAGCCTCGGGACAGGGTGGACGGTTGACACTGAAGCTTTCTTT. Encoded protein: CASSLGTGWTVDTEAFF. The complete variable domain, with remaining parts taken from reference TRBV7-3 and TRBJ1-1, reads GAGVSQTPSNKVTEKGKYVELRCDPISGHTALYWYRQSLGQGPEFLIYFQGTGAADDSGLPNDRFFAVRPEGSVSTLKIQRTERGDSAVYLCASSLGTGWTVDTEAFFGQGTRLTVV.

Ten or more counts support this clonotype. V is TRBV5-1 and J is TRBJ2-7; 9 bases are shared with TRBD2. V shed 1 base and J 4 bases; nucleotides not matched to a gene: 6. Germline V lookup: CDR1 SGHRS, CDR2 YFSETQ. CDR3 size: 15 residues. Here the CDR3 DNA reads TGCGCCAGCAGCTTGAGCGGGGGGTCCTCTTACGAGCAGTACTTC. It encodes CASSLSGGSSYEQYF. The complete variable domain, with remaining parts taken from reference TRBV5-1 and TRBJ2-7, reads KAGVTQTPRYLIKTRGQQVTLSCSPISGHRSVSWYQQTPGQGLQFLFEYFSETQRNKGNFPGRFSGRQFSNSRSEMNVSTLELGDSALYLCASSLSGGSSYEQYFGPGTRLTVT.

At least ten counts were recorded for this clonotype. This chain uses TRBV18 with TRBJ2-5; D unresolved. The germline gives CDR1 KGHSH, CDR2 LQKENI. V lost 2 bases and J lost 3, with 7 bases in between. This CDR3 is 13 amino acids long. CDR3 DNA: TGTGCCAGCTCACCAGAGGTCGAAGAGACCCAGTACTTC. Translating it yields CASSPEVEETQYF.